Listed here are 13 T cell receptor beta chains from one sample, sequenced in a study of T cells in Graves' hyperthyroidism and ophthalmopathy (dated by TCRdb to about 2019). To prepare the library, multiplex PCR was applied. Reads for this sample came from an Illumina HiSeq 2000. The TCR beta CDR3 regions were amplified from the RNA transcripts. A first-round RT-PCR of the TCR CDR3 used the HTBI primer set with the Qiagen OneStep RT-PCR kit. TCRdb applied fastp at Q25 and MiXCR to the public reads, then kept only in-frame beta chains. Rows matching on CDR3 protein sequence are summarized as one entry with the most common DNA and genes. The sample data list roughly 510,000 distinct CDR3 sequences, and about 45% of these were observed just once. The top ten hold about 43% of the sample. Input material: peripheral blood or thyroid tissue (not recorded which). These receptors were obtained from an adult woman with Graves' disease, either hyperthyroidism or ophthalmopathy (not recorded which).

The J gene is TRBJ2-6, the V gene TRBV29-1; possible D gene TRBD1, 5 bases. With 5 bases removed from V and 0 bases from J, the gap between germline ends came to 11 bases. CDR1 SQVTM and CDR2 ANQGSEA come from the germline V gene. The CDR3 extends over 15 amino acids. The DNA of the CDR3 is TGCAGCGTTCCAACAGGATTCTCTGGGGCCAACGTCCTGACTTTC. Residues: CSVPTGFSGANVLTF. The entire variable domain, with the rest obtained from reference TRBV29-1 and TRBJ2-6, is as follows: SAVISQKPSRDICQRGTSLTIQCQVDSQVTMMFWYRQQPGQSLTLIATANQGSEATYESGFVIDKFPISRPNLTFSTLTVSNMSPEDSSIYLCSVPTGFSGANVLTFGAGSRLTVL.

J is TRBJ2-7 and V is TRBV7-9; D call uncertain. The ends were cut back, 5 bases at V and 3 bases at J, with 17 bases in the middle. The CDR3 loop spans 15 amino acids. CDR1 is SEHNR and CDR2 is FQNEAQ in the germline V gene (reference sequence). This CDR3 is CASSLDRGDIYEQYF. CDR3 nucleotides: TGTGCCAGCAGCCTCGATCGCGGAGACATCTACGAGCAGTACTTC.

This clonotype showed up many times. The chain couples TRBV19 to TRBJ1-1; D not certain. The ends were cut back, 1 base at V and 8 bases at J, with 8 bases in the middle. The CDR3 loop spans 12 amino acids. CDR1 LNHDA and CDR2 SQIVND come from the germline V gene (reference sequence). The CDR3 loop is CASSIGVGEAFF. The CDR3 DNA sequence: TGTGCCAGTAGTATAGGGGTAGGGGAAGCTTTCTTT.

The sample holds one count of this clonotype. The chain links TRBV11-2 to TRBJ2-5, with unresolved D. Trimming pared 4 bases from V and 1 base from J, leaving 19 bases between. Germline V gives CDR1 SGHAT, CDR2 FQNNGV. This CDR3 contains 17 residues. This chain's CDR3 is CASSSSVARALQETQYF. CDR3 in DNA: TGTGCCAGCAGCTCTTCCGTGGCGAGAGCTCTCCAAGAGACCCAGTACTTC.

This clonotype was recorded at least ten times. CDR3 bases: TGCGCCAGCAGCGCCCAGGGGGCGCGGGACTATGAAGCTTTCTTT. Translation: CASSAQGARDYEAFF. The genes are TRBV4-1 and TRBJ1-1; 8 nucleotides match TRBD1. The CDR3 sequence is 15 residues long. Per the germline V gene, CDR1 is MGHRA and CDR2 is YSYEKL. The trim removed 5 bases at V and 7 bases at J, leaving 12 bases unmatched.

This chain joins TRBV19 and TRBJ2-7, with 7 positions matching TRBD1. The V gene end was trimmed by 10 bases and the J gene end by 3 bases; junction bases not matched to a gene: 6. The CDR3 extends over 12 amino acids. Looked up from germline, CDR1 is LNHDA and CDR2 is SQIVND (reference sequence). The CDR3 region has the DNA TGTGCCACCGCTGACAGGGTCTACGAGCAGTACTTC. Translating gives CATADRVYEQYF.

This chain links TRBV29-1 with TRBJ2-7; possibly TRBD1 or TRBD2 for D (5 bases each). The germline V gene encodes CDR1 SQVTM and CDR2 ANQGSEA. V was clipped by 8 bases and J by 4 bases, with 18 bases between them. This CDR3 spans 13 amino acids. CDR3 in DNA: TGCAGCCGGGGCCCGGGGACGCCATACGAGCAGTACTTC. Its translation: CSRGPGTPYEQYF.

Comment on this clonotype: Possible read error: a much larger clone is one base away. J is TRBJ2-7 and V is TRBV2; TRBD1 is a possible D gene (5 bases). Germline-derived CDR1 and CDR2 are SNHLY and FYNNEI. Trimming took off 5 bases at V and 2 bases at J, with 10 bases between the two ends. CDR3 length: 13 amino acids. This CDR3 reads CASSYLDTYEQYF. As DNA, the CDR3 is TGTGCCAGCAGTTACCTGGACACCTACGAGCAGTACTTC.

This chain joins TRBV2 and TRBJ2-7, with TRBD2 matching over 12 bases. CDR1 and CDR2 (germline): SNHLY, FYNNEI. The CDR3 consists of 14 residues. The V gene end was trimmed by 8 bases and the J gene end by 6 bases; junction bases not matched to a gene: 8. In nucleotides, the CDR3 is TGTGCCAGCCGGGGACTAGCGGGCACTTCCGAGCAGTACTTC. Translation: CASRGLAGTSEQYF.

This clonotype was detected ten times or more. V usage is TRBV4-3 and J usage is TRBJ2-7; 10 bases are shared with TRBD2. The CDR3 consists of 19 residues. Germline assignment: CDR1 LGHNA and CDR2 YSLEER. Germline trimming cut 0 bases from V and 5 bases from J; bases unmatched to any gene: 16. DNA of the CDR3: TGCGCCAGCAGCCAAGAGGGGGGGAGGACTAGCGGACAGGAGGACGAGCAGTACTTC. Its protein is CASSQEGGRTSGQEDEQYF.

The chain links TRBV10-3 to TRBJ1-6; 8 bases are a match to TRBD1. CDR3 length: 15 residues. After removal of 4 bases from V and 7 bases from J, the junction contained 6 bases not matched to a gene. Germline CDR1 reads ENHRY; CDR2 reads SYGVKD. CDR3 DNA: TGTGCCATCAGTGTTCGGGACAGGCAGAATTCACCCCTCCACTTT. Its protein product is CAISVRDRQNSPLHF.

This clonotype occurred many times. This chain uses TRBV25-1 with TRBJ1-1, with D unclear. The CDR3 runs 11 residues. The germline V and J ends were trimmed by 2 bases and 11 bases, with 9 bases remaining between them. Germline-derived CDR1 and CDR2 are MGHDK and SYGVNS. This chain's CDR3 is CASSESMRAFF. In nucleotides, the CDR3 is TGTGCCAGCAGTGAAAGTATGAGGGCTTTCTTT.

This clonotype was recorded at least ten times. CDR3 protein: CASRSDGANYGYTF. The CDR3 DNA reads as TGTGCCAGCAGGTCAGACGGAGCTAACTATGGCTACACCTTC. The J gene is TRBJ1-2, the V gene TRBV6-6; no reliable D call. The germline V gene has CDR1 MNHNY and CDR2 SVGAGI (reference sequence). V gave up 6 bases and J gave up 0 bases, with 11 bases separating them. The CDR3 sequence is 14 residues long.